This T cell receptor beta chain is from a study of cytomegalovirus exposure and HLA in healthy donors. A multiplex PCR was run with 60 Vbeta primers and 13 Jbeta primers. Clones were sequenced by immunoSEQ multiplex PCR, and TCRdb holds only the in-frame ones, with some missing. There are around 190,000 clones in the sample; around 84% occur only once, and approximately 1.2% lies in the top ten. This clone was recorded only once. The TCR comes from a girl aged 2-10 years in good health and CMV-seropositive. Sequencing used PBMCs.

The CDR3: CAWSHRYEQYF. CDR3 nucleotide sequence: TGTGCCTGGAGCCACAGGTACGAGCAGTACTTC. The chain has TRBV30 and TRBJ2-5; D is perhaps TRBD1 (5 bases). The DNA matches TRBJ2-7 better at its end, which makes the J call doubtful. The CDR3 totals 11 residues. Germline V lookup: CDR1 GTSNPN, CDR2 SVGIG (reference sequence).